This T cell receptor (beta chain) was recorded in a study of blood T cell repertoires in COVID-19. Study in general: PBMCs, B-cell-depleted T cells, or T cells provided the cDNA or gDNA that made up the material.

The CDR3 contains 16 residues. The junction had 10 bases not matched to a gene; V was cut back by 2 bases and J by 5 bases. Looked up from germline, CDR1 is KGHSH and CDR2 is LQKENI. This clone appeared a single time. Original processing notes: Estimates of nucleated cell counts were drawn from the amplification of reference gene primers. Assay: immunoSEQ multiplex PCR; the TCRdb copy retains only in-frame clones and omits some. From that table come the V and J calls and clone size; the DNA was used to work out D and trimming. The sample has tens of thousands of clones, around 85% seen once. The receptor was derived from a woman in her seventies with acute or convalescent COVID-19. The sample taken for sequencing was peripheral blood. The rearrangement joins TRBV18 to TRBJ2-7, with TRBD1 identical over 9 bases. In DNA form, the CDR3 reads TGTGCCAGCTCACCAAGGACAGGGGTTAGTTCCAACGAGCAGTACGTC. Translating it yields CASSPRTGVSSNEQYV.